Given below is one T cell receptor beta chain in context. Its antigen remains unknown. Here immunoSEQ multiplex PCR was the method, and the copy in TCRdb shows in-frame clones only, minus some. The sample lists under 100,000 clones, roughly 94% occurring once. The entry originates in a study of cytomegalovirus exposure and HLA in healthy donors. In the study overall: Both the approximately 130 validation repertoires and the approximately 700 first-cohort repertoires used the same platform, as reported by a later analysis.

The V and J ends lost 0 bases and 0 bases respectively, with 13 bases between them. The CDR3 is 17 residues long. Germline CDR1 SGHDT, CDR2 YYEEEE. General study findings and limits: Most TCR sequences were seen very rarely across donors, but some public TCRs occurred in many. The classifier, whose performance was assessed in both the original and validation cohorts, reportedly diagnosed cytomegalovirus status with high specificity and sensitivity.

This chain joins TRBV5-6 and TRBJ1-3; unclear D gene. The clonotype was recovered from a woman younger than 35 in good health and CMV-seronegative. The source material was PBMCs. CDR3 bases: TGTGCCAGCAGCTTGGGTTCCTTCTCTCCCTCTGGAAACACCATATATTTT. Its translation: CASSLGSFSPSGNTIYF.